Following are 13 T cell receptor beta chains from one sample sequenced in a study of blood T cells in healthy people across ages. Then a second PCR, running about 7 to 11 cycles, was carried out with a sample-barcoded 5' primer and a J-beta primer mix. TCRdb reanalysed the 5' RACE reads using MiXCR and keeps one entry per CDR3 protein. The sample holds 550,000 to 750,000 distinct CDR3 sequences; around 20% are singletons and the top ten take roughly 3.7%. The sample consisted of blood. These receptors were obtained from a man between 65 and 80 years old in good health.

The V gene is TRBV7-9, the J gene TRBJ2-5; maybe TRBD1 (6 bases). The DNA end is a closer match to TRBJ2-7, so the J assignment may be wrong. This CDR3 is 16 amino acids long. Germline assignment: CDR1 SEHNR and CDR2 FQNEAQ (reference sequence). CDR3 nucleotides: TGTGCCAGCAGCCCGTCGGACAGTTTGGCACGCTACGAGCAGTACTTC. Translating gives CASSPSDSLARYEQYF.

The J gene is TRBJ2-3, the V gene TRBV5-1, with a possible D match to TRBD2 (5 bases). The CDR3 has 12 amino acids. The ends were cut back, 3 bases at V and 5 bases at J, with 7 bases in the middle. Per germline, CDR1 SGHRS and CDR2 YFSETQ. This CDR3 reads CASSWTRDTQYF. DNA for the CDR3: TGCGCCAGCAGCTGGACTCGAGATACGCAGTATTTT.

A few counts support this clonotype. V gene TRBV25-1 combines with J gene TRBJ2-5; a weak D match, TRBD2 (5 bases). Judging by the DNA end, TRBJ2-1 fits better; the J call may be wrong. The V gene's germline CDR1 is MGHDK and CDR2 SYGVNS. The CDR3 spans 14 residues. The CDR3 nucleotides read TGTGCCAGCGAGCCCCGTGAGCGGCTTAGGGAGCAGTTCTTC. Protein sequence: CASEPRERLREQFF.

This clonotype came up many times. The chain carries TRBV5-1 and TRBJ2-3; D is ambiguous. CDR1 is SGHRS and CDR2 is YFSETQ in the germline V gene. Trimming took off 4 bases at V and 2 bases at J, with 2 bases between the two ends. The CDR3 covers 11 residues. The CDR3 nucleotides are TGCGCCAGCAGCAACACAGATACGCAGTATTTT. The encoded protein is CASSNTDTQYF.

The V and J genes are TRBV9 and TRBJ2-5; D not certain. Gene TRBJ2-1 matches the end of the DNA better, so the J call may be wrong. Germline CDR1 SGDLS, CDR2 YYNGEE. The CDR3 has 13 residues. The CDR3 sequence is CASSVDDENEQFF. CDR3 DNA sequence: TGTGCCAGCAGCGTAGATGACGAGAATGAGCAGTTCTTC.

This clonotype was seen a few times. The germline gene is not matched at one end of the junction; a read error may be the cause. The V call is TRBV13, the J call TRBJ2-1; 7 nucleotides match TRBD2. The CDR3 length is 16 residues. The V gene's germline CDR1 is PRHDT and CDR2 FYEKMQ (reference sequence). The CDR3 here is CAGSLEASGGVREQFF. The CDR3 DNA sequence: TGTGCCGGCAGCTTAGAGGCTAGCGGAGGGGTACGGGAGCAGTTCTTC.

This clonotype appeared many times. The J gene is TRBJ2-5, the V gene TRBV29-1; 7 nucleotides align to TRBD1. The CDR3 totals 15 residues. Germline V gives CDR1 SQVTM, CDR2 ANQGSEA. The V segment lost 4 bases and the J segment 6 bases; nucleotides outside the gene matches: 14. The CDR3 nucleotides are TGCAGCGTTGCACTTACAGGGGCCGCTTTGAAGACCCAGTACTTC. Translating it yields CSVALTGAALKTQYF. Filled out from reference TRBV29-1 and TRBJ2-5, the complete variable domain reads SAVISQKPSRDICQRGTSLTIQCQVDSQVTMMFWYRQQPGQSLTLIATANQGSEATYESGFVIDKFPISRPNLTFSTLTVSNMSPEDSSIYLCSVALTGAALKTQYFGPGTRLLVL.

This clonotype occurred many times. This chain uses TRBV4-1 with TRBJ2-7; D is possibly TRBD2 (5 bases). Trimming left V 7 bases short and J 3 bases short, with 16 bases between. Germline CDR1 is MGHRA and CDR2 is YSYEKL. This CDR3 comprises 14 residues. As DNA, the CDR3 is TGCGCCAGCAATTTTGTGACTACAGACTACGAGCAGTACTTC. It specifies CASNFVTTDYEQYF.

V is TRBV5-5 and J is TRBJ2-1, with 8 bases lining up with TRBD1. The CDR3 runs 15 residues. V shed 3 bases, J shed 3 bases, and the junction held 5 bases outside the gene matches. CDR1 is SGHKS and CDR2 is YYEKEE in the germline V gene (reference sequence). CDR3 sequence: CASSWGTGGYNEQFF. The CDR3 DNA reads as TGTGCCAGCAGCTGGGGGACAGGAGGCTACAATGAGCAGTTCTTC.

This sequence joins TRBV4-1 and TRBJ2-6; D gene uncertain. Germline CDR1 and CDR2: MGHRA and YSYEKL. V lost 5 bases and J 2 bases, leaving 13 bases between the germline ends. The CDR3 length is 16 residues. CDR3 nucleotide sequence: TGCGCCAGCAGCGGCCAGGCGGTGGCTGGGGCCAACGTCCTGACTTTC. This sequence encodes CASSGQAVAGANVLTF.

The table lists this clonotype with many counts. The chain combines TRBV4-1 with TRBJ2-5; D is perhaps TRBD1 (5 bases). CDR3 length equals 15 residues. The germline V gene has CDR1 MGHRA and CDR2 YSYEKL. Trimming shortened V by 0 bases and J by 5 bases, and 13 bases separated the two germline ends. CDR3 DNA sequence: TGCGCCAGCAGCCAAGAATCTGCAGGGTTCGAGACCCAGTACTTC. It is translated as CASSQESAGFETQYF.

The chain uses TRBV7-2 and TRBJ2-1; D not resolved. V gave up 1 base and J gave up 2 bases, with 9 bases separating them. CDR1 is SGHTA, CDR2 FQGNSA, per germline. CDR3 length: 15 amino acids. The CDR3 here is CASSLGPTPYNEQFF. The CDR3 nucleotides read TGTGCCAGCAGCTTAGGACCTACACCCTACAATGAGCAGTTCTTC.

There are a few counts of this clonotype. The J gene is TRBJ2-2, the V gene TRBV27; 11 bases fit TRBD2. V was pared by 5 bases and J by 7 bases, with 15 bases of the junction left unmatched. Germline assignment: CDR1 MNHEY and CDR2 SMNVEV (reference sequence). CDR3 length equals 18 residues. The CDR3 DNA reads TGTGCCAGCAGTCCCGGGACAGGGCTAGCGGGAGGTTTCGGGGAGCTGTTTTTT. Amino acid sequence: CASSPGTGLAGGFGELFF.